The sequence of this T cell receptor beta chain was determined in a study of blood T cells in healthy people across ages. Points from the study as a whole: One million T cells yielded diversity estimates that were considered underestimates. Across the age range, TCR beta diversity per million T cells fell in a roughly linear way.

Germline CDR1 is SGHAT and CDR2 is FQNNGV. This CDR3 has 14 residues. The V gene end was trimmed by 5 bases and the J gene end by 7 bases; junction bases not matched to a gene: 4. As concerns this clonotype: Its antigen is not known.

Donors each provided around 9 milliliters of peripheral blood. A J-beta primer mix and a sample-barcoded 5' primer were used in a second PCR of about 7 to 12 cycles. Tags on each cDNA molecule came from a template-switch adaptor with 12 random nucleotides. TCRdb re-analysed the 5' RACE reads in MiXCR, keeping a single row per CDR3 protein. The sample yields roughly 790,000 distinct CDR3 sequences, around 46% seen once. The V call is TRBV11-2, the J call TRBJ2-1, with 11 positions matching TRBD1. The sample was blood. This clonotype originated in a woman in her fifties or sixties in good health. The CDR3 loop is CASSAGQGVNEQFF. In DNA form, the CDR3 reads TGTGCCAGCAGCGCGGGACAGGGGGTAAATGAGCAGTTCTTC.